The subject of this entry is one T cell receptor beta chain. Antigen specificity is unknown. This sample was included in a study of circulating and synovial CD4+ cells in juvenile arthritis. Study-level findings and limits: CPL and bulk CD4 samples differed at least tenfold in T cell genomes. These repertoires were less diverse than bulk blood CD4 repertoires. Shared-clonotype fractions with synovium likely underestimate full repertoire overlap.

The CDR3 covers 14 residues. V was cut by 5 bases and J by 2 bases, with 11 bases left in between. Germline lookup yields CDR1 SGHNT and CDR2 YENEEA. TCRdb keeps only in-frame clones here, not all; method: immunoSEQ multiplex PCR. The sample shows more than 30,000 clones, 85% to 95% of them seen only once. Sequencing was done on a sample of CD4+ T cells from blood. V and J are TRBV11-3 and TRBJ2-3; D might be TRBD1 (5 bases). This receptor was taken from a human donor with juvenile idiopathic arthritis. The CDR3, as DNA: TGTGCCAGCAGCGGTACGACAGTCACAGATACGCAGTATTTT. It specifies CASSGTTVTDTQYF. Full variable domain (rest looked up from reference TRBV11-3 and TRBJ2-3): EAGVVQSPRYKIIEKKQPVAFWCNPISGHNTLYWYLQNLGQGPELLIRYENEEAVDDSQLPKDRFSAERLKGVDSTLKIQPAELGDSAVYLCASSGTTVTDTQYFGPGTRLTVL.